The source of this T cell receptor beta chain is a study of blood T cell repertoires in COVID-19. Study-level background: From the United States, Italy and Spain came samples of acute and convalescent COVID-19.

In the original workflow: Counts of nucleated cells, estimated from reference gene primer amplification, were obtained. Repertoires were generated with immunoSEQ multiplex PCR, while TCRdb's copy carries only in-frame clones and drops some. V and J calls plus clone size are reproduced from that table; the DNA served to infer D and trimming. The sample records 150,000 to 200,000 clones, approximately 95% being singletons. From germline, CDR1 is MNHEY and CDR2 SVGAGI. V lost 6 bases and J 4 bases, leaving 12 bases between the germline ends. The CDR3 extends over 13 amino acids. This clonotype was obtained from a woman aged 45-60 years with acute or convalescent COVID-19. The genes are TRBV6-5 and TRBJ1-1; D is ambiguous. The sequenced sample consisted of peripheral blood. The CDR3 here is CASSAEGGTEAFF. In nucleotides, the CDR3 is TGTGCCAGCAGCGCAGAGGGTGGCACTGAAGCTTTCTTT.